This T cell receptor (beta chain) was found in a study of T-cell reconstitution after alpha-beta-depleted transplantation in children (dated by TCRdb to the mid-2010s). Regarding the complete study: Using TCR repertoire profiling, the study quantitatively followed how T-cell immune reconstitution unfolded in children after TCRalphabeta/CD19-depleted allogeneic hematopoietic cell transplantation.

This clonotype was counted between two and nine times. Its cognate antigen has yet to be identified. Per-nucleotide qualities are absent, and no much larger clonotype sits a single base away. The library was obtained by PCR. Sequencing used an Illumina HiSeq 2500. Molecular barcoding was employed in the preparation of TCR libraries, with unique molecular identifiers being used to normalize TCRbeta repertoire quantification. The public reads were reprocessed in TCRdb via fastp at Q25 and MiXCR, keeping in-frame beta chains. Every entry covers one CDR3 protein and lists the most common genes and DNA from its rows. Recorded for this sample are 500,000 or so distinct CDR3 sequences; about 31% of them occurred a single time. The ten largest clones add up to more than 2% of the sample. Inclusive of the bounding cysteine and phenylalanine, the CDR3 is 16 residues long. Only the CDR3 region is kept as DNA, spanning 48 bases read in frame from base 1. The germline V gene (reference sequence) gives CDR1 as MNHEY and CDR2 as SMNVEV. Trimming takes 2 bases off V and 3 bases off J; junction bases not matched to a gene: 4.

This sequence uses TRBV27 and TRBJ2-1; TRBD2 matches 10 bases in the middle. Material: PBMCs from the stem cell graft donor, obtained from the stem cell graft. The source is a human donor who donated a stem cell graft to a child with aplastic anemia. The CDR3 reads CASSLTGLADYNEQFF. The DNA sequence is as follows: TGTGCCAGCAGTTTAACAGGACTAGCGGACTACAATGAGCAGTTCTTC.